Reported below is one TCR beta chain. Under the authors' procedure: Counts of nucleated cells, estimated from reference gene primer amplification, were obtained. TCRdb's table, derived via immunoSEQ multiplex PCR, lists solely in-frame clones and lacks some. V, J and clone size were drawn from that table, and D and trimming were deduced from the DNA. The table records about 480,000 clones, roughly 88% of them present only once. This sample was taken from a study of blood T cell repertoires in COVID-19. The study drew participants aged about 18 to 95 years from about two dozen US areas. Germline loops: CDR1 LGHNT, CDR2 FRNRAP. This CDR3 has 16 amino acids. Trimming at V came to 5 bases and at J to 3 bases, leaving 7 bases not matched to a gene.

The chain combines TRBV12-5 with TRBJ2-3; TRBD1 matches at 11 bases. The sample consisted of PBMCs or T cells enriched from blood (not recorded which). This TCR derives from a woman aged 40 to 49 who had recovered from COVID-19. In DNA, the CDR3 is TGTGCTAGTGGTAGCCGGGACAGGGGGATGACAGATACGCAGTATTTT. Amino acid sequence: CASGSRDRGMTDTQYF.